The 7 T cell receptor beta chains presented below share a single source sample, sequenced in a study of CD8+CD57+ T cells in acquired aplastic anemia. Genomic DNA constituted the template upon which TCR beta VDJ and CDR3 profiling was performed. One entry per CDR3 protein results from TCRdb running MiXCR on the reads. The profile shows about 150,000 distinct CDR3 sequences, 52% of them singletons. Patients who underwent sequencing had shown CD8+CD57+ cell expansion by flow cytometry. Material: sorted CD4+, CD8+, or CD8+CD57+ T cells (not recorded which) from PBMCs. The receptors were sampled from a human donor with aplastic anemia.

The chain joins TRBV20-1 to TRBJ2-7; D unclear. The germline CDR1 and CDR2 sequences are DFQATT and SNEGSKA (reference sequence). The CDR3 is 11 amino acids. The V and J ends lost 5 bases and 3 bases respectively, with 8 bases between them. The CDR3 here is CSAGVVYEQYF. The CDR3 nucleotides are TGCAGTGCTGGCGTCGTCTACGAGCAGTACTTC.

CDR3 sequence reads: CASSDLTTYEQYF. The CDR3 DNA is TGCGCCAGCAGCGACTTAACTACCTACGAGCAGTACTTC. The rearrangement joins TRBV5-1 to TRBJ2-7; D is undetermined. The V end was cut by 4 bases, the J end by 2 bases, with 10 bases between. The length of the CDR3 is 13 residues. The germline gives CDR1 SGHRS, CDR2 YFSETQ.

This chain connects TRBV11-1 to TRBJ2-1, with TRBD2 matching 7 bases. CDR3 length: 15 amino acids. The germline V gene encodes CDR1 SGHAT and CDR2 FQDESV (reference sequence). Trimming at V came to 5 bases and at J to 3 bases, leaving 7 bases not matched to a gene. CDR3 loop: CASSDGLADYNEQFF. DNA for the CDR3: TGTGCCAGCAGCGATGGGCTAGCGGACTACAATGAGCAGTTCTTC.

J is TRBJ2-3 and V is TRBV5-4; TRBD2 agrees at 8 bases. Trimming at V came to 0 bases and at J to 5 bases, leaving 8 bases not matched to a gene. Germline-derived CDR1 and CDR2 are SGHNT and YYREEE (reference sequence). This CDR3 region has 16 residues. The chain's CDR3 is CASSLASGGQRDTQYF. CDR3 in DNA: TGTGCCAGCAGCTTGGCTTCGGGGGGGCAGAGAGATACGCAGTATTTT.

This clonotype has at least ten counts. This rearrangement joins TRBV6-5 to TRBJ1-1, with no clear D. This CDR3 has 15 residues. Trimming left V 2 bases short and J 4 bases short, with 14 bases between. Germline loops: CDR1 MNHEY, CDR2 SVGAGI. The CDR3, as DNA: TGTGCCAGCAGTTACCACCAATCTGGAGGCACTGAAGCTTTCTTT. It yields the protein CASSYHQSGGTEAFF.

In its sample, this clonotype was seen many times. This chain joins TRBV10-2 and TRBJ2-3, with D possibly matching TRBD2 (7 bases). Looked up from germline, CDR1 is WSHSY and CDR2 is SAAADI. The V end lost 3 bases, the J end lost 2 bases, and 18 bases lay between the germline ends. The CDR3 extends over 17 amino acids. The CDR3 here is CASSDVFPGGPTDTQYF. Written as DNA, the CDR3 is TGCGCCAGCAGTGATGTCTTCCCGGGGGGCCCCACAGATACGCAGTATTTT.

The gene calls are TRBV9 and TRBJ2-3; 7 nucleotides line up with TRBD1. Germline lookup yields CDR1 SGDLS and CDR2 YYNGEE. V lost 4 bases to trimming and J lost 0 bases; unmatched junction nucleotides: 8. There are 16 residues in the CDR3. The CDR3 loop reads CASSLRQGPSTDTQYF. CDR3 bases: TGTGCCAGCAGCCTTAGACAGGGCCCAAGCACAGATACGCAGTATTTT.